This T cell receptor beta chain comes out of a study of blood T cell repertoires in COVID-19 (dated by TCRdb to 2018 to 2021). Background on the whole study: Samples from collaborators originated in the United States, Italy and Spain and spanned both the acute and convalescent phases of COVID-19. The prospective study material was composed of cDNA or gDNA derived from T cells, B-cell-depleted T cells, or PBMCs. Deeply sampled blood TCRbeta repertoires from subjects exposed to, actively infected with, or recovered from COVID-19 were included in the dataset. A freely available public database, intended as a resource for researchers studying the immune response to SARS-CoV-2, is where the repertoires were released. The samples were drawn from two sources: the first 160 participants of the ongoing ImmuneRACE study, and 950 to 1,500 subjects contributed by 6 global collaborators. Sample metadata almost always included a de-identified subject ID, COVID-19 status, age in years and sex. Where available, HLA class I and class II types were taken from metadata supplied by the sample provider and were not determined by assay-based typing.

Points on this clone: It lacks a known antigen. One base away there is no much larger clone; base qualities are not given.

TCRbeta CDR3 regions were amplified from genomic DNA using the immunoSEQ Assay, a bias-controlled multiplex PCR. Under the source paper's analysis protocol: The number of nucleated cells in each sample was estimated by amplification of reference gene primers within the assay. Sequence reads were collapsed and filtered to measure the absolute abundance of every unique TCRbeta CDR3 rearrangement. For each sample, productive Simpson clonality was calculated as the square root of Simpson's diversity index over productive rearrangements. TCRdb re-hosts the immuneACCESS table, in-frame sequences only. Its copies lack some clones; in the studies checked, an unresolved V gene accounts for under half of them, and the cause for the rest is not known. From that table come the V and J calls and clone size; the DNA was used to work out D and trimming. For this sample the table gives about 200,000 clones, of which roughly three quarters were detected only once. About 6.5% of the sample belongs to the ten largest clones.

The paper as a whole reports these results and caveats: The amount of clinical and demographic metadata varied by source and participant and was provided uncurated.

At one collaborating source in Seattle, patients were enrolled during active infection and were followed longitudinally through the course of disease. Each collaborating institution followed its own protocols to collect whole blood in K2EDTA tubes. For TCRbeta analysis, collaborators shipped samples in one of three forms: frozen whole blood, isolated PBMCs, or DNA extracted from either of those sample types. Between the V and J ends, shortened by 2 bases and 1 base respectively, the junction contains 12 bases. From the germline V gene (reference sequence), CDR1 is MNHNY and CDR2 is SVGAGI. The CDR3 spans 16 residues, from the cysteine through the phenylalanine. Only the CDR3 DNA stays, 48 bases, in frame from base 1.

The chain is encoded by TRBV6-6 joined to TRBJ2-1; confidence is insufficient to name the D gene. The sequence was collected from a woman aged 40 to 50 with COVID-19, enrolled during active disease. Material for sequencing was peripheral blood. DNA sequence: TGTGCCAGCAGTTACCCTGGCCCCGATTCCTACAATGAGCAGTTCTTC. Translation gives CASSYPGPDSYNEQFF.